This entry features one T cell receptor (beta chain) sequence. These data are taken from a study of blood T cell repertoires in COVID-19. About the research overall: Researchers got acute and convalescent COVID-19 samples from the United States, Italy and Spain.

Those enrolled, adults aged 18 to 89 years, came from 25 or so US areas. The recovered donors of Cohort 3 showed two negative PCRs, clearance, or symptom resolution. Per the original data handling: Reference gene primers were amplified, and this amplification served to estimate nucleated cell counts. Sequencing was performed with immunoSEQ multiplex PCR; in TCRdb, only in-frame clones are kept and a portion is missing. V, J and clone size reflect that table, while D and trimming were determined from the DNA. Of more than 250,000 clones listed, more than 90% are singletons. Trimming cost V 4 bases and J 2 bases, with 12 bases left between them. Germline CDR1 and CDR2: SGHRS and YFSETQ. This CDR3 is 14 amino acids long.

Sequencing was carried out using PBMCs or T cells enriched from blood (not recorded which). The rearrangement uses TRBV5-1 and TRBJ2-5; a possible D gene is TRBD1 (5 bases). The TCR sequence derives from a woman aged 25 to 45 who had recovered from COVID-19. The DNA of the CDR3 is TGCGCCAGCAGCCCCGGACATACTCAAGAGACCCAGTACTTC. Translated, it gives CASSPGHTQETQYF.